Listed below are T cell receptor beta chains from one sample, sequenced in a study of kidney transplant recipient with SARS-CoV-2 infection. TCRdb redid the calling of the reads with MiXCR, one entry per CDR3 protein. The data contain about 240,000 distinct CDR3 sequences, 25% to 35% of them seen just once; the ten biggest clones take up roughly 7%. The source material was a blood sample, sampled at baseline and around day 120 from a kidney transplant recipient. The receptors here all came from a male patient aged 25-45 years who had COVID-19 and was a kidney transplant recipient. Some of these T cells may belong to the graft donor. Each CDR3 is given with its conserved first and last residue. The order of the fields is D gene, V gene, clone size, J gene, CDR3 protein, CDR3 DNA. A D gene is named only where the DNA matches it firmly. Not every row has a clone size; where given, it reads once, few, many or a size class.

TRBD1,TRBV7-9,once,TRBJ2-5,CASSGQAAPETQYF,TGTGCCAGCAGCGGACAGGCCGCGCCAGAGACCCAGTACTTC
TRBD2,TRBV18,-,TRBJ2-5,CTSSPLAGGQKGETQYF,TGCACCAGCTCACCATTAGCGGGAGGCCAAAAGGGAGAGACCCAGTACTTC
-,TRBV4-2,-,TRBJ1-2,CASSTTCKGWKTYGYTF,TGTGCCAGCAGCACGACTTGCAAAGGTTGGAAGACCTATGGCTACACCTTC
TRBD1,TRBV6-6,many,TRBJ1-6,CASSYRDSWNYSPLHF,TGTGCCAGCAGTTACCGGGACAGTTGGAATTACTCACCCCTCCACTTT
-,TRBV4-3,many,TRBJ2-7,CASSQELVRGSEQYF,TGCGCCAGCAGCCAAGAATTGGTCAGGGGTTCCGAGCAGTACTTC
-,TRBV7-8,many,TRBJ1-2,CASSARRFTRKTYGYTF,TGTGCCAGCAGCGCAAGGAGGTTTACCCGAAAGACCTATGGCTACACCTTC
TRBD1,TRBV19,many,TRBJ1-2,CASSTQTGLYYGYTF,TGTGCCAGTAGTACCCAGACAGGGCTCTACTATGGCTACACCTTC
-,TRBV5-1,many,TRBJ1-5,CASSYTPDSQPQHF,TGCGCCAGCAGCTACACACCAGATAGTCAGCCCCAGCATTTT
-,TRBV13,many,TRBJ1-1,CASSANFGAGRTEAFF,TGTGCCAGCAGCGCAAACTTCGGGGCAGGGCGCACTGAAGCTTTCTTT
-,TRBV6-4,-,TRBJ2-1,CASSDEPSSYNEQSF,TGTGCCAGCAGTGATGAACCCAGCTCCTACAATGAGCAGTCCTTC
-,TRBV3-1,-,TRBJ1-1,CASSSGDPIPIRTEAFF,TGTGCCAGCAGCTCTGGGGATCCCATTCCAATTCGCACTGAAGCTTTCTTT
-,TRBV3-1,few,TRBJ1-1,CASSIIGPISIRTEAFF,TGTGCCAGCAGCATAATAGGTCCCATTTCAATTCGCACTGAAGCTTTCTTT
-,TRBV5-1,many,TRBJ1-4,CASSLGGFGTNEKLFF,TGCGCCAGCAGCTTGGGGGGCTTCGGGACTAATGAAAAACTGTTTTTT